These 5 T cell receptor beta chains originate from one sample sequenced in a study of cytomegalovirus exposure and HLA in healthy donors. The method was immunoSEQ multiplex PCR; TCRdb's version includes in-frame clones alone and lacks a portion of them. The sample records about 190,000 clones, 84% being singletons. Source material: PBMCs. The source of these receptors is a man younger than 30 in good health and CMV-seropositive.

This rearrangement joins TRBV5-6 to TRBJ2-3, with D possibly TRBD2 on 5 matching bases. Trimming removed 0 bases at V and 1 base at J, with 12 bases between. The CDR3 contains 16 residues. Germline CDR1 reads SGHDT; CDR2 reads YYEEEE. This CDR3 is CASSLAGSGRTDTQYF. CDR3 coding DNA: TGTGCCAGCAGCTTGGCCGGCAGCGGTCGCACAGATACGCAGTATTTT. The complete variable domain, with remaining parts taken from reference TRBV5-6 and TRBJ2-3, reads DAGVTQSPTHLIKTRGQQVTLRCSPKSGHDTVSWYQQALGQGPQFIFQYYEEEERQRGNFPDRFSGHQFPNYSSELNVNALLLGDSALYLCASSLAGSGRTDTQYFGPGTRLTVL.

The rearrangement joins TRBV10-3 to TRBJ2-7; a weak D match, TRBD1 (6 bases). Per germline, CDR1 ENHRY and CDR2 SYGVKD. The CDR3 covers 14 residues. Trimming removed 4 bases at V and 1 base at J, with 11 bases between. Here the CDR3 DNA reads TGTGCCATCAGTGGGTGGACAGCATCCTACGAGCAGTACTTC. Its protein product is CAISGWTASYEQYF.

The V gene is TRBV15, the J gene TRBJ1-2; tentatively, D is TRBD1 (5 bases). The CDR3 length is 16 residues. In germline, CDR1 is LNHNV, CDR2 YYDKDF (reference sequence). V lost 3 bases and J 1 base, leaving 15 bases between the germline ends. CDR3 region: CATSRLKGLDNYGYTF. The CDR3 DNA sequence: TGTGCCACCAGCAGGTTGAAGGGGTTAGATAACTATGGCTACACCTTC.

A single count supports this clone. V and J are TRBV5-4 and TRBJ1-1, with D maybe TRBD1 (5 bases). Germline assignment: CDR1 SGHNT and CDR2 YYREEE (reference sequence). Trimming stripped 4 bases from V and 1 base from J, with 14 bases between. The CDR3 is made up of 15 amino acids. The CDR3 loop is CASSPPGDRNTEAFF. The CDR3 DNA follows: TGTGCCAGCAGCCCTCCGGGGGATCGGAACACTGAAGCTTTCTTT.

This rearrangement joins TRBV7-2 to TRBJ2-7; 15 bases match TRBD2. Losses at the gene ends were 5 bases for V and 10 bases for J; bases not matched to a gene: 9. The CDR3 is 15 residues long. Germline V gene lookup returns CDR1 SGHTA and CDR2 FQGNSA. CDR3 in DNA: TGTGCCAGCAGCCCGGGACTAGCGGGAGGACCTCTTCAGTACTTC. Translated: CASSPGLAGGPLQYF.